These T cell receptor beta chains were read from a single sample in a study of OX40 agonist ivuxolimab in advanced cancers. The method was immunoSEQ multiplex PCR; TCRdb's version includes in-frame clones alone and lacks a portion of them. The profile shows just over 30,000 clones, approximately 89% of them singletons. Material: CD4+ or CD8+ T cells sorted from blood, obtained in a trial of the OX40 agonist ivuxolimab. All receptors derive from an adult with an advanced solid tumor such as melanoma, head and neck, liver or kidney cancer. Each CDR3 is given with its conserved first and last residue. The D gene is left open where the match is weak. Only some rows state a clone size, as once, few, many or a class for expanded clones.

clone_size	v_call	d_call	j_call	cdr3_aa	cdr3_nt
-	TRBV6-1	-	TRBJ1-2	CASSDRQTSYGYTF	TGTGCCAGCAGTGACCGACAGACATCCTATGGCTACACCTTC
-	TRBV7-2	TRBD1	TRBJ2-7	CASSPPTGSYEQYF	TGTGCCAGCAGCCCCCCGACAGGGTCCTACGAGCAGTACTTC
few	TRBV5-4	TRBD1	TRBJ2-7	CASRHSVQGQSYEQYF	TGTGCCAGCAGGCACTCTGTACAGGGGCAGTCCTACGAGCAGTACTTC
-	TRBV11-3	-	TRBJ2-3	CASSHRSTDTQYF	TGTGCCAGCAGCCACAGGTCCACAGATACGCAGTATTTT
-	TRBV10-1	-	TRBJ2-7	CASIGESKYEQYF	TGCGCCAGCATCGGGGAATCAAAGTACGAGCAGTACTTC
-	TRBV4-1	-	TRBJ1-4	CASSQGRGRTNEKLFF	TGCGCCAGCAGCCAAGGAAGGGGCCGGACTAATGAAAAACTGTTTTTT
-	TRBV6-6	TRBD2	TRBJ2-3	CASSYTRERADTQYF	TGTGCCAGCAGTTACACGCGGGAGCGTGCAGATACGCAGTATTTT
-	TRBV28	TRBD1	TRBJ2-1	CASSIRRDRGRSSQFF	TGTGCCAGCAGTATTCGCCGGGACAGGGGGCGAAGCTCGCAGTTCTTC
-	TRBV29-1	-	TRBJ1-1	CSVVGGTRINTEAFF	TGCAGCGTTGTTGGCGGGACACGGATAAACACTGAAGCTTTCTTT
-	TRBV6-1	-	TRBJ2-7	CASSGGMSSYEQYF	TGTGCCAGCAGTGGGGGGATGAGCTCCTACGAGCAGTACTTC
once	TRBV7-9	-	TRBJ1-1	CASSLVGGLAFF	TGTGCCAGCAGCTTAGTTGGGGGGCTGGCTTTCTTT
-	TRBV6-5	-	TRBJ1-1	CASSLGPGRTEAFF	TGTGCCAGCAGTTTAGGCCCCGGCAGAACTGAAGCTTTCTTT
-	TRBV6-4	-	TRBJ2-5	CASSDREGGTQYF	TGTGCCAGCAGCGACAGGGAGGGGGGGACCCAGTACTTC
-	TRBV14	-	TRBJ2-2	CASSQFPRTTNTGELFF	TGTGCCAGCAGCCAATTTCCCCGGACAACCAACACCGGGGAGCTGTTTTTT
-	TRBV25-1	-	TRBJ2-7	CASSENKYEQYF	TGTGCCAGCAGTGAGAATAAGTACGAGCAGTACTTC
once	TRBV7-2	-	TRBJ2-5	CASSFAQQETQYF	TGTGCCAGCAGCTTCGCCCAACAAGAGACCCAGTACTTC
-	TRBV7-2	-	TRBJ1-4	CASSLGGIIEKLFF	TGTGCCAGCAGCTTGGGCGGGATAATCGAAAAACTGTTTTTT
-	TRBV21-1	-	TRBJ2-1	CASSNLRDRANYNEQFF	TGTGCCAGCAGCAACCTCAGGGACAGGGCCAATTACAATGAGCAGTTCTTC
few	TRBV2	TRBD2	TRBJ2-5	CASSEGTSGKETQYF	TGTGCCAGCAGTGAAGGGACTAGCGGGAAAGAGACCCAGTACTTC
-	TRBV28	TRBD1	TRBJ1-4	CASSPPTGVSEKLFF	TGTGCCAGCAGTCCACCGACAGGGGTTAGTGAAAAACTGTTTTTT
-	TRBV11-2	-	TRBJ1-1	CASSFQGTTEAFF	TGTGCCAGCAGCTTTCAGGGTACGACTGAAGCTTTCTTT
-	TRBV6-5	-	TRBJ1-1	CASSYGEGTEAFF	TGTGCCAGCAGTTACGGCGAGGGCACTGAAGCTTTCTTT
-	TRBV2	-	TRBJ2-1	CAGTGSNEQFF	TGTGCCGGAACAGGGTCCAATGAGCAGTTCTTC
few	TRBV16	-	TRBJ1-4	CASSQFGGRGEKLFF	TGTGCCAGCAGCCAATTTGGGGGGCGCGGTGAAAAACTGTTTTTT
-	TRBV28	TRBD1	TRBJ1-5	CASSMTLWTGNVNQPQHF	TGTGCCAGCAGTATGACCCTCTGGACAGGGAATGTAAATCAGCCCCAGCATTTT
-	TRBV5-1	-	TRBJ1-2	CASSWDTPNYGYTF	TGCGCCAGCAGCTGGGACACCCCTAACTATGGCTACACCTTC
-	TRBV7-9	-	TRBJ2-1	CASSKGAHRDEQFF	TGTGCCAGCAGCAAGGGAGCTCACCGGGATGAGCAGTTCTTC
-	TRBV6-1	TRBD2	TRBJ2-4	CASTSGILAKNIQYF	TGTGCCAGTACTAGCGGGATATTGGCCAAAAACATTCAGTACTTC
few	TRBV6-5	-	TRBJ2-7	CACYSNRPGANEQYF	TGTGCCTGCTACTCTAACAGGCCGGGGGCCAACGAGCAGTACTTC
few	TRBV5-8	-	TRBJ2-1	CASSPRTWGAYNEQFF	TGTGCCAGCAGCCCCAGGACCTGGGGAGCCTACAATGAGCAGTTCTTC
-	TRBV5-1	-	TRBJ1-3	CASSLGDPWDEQGLSGNTIYF	TGCGCCAGCAGCTTGGGCGACCCCTGGGATGAACAGGGCCTCTCTGGAAACACCATATATTTT
few	TRBV5-1	-	TRBJ2-5	CASSLSSGRQETQYF	TGCGCCAGCAGCTTGAGTTCAGGGCGCCAAGAGACCCAGTACTTC
few	TRBV28	-	TRBJ1-1	CASSLGGHTEAFF	TGTGCCAGCAGTTTGGGAGGACACACTGAAGCTTTCTTT
-	TRBV28	-	TRBJ2-7	CASSFQSGHLYEQYF	TGTGCCAGCAGTTTTCAATCCGGGCACTTGTACGAGCAGTACTTC
-	TRBV5-4	TRBD1	TRBJ2-2	CASNHNRGTGELFF	TGTGCCAGCAACCATAACAGGGGCACCGGGGAGCTGTTTTTT
few	TRBV19	-	TRBJ1-2	CASSPQGWDYGYTF	TGTGCCAGTAGCCCACAGGGTTGGGACTATGGCTACACCTTC
-	TRBV27	-	TRBJ1-1	CASSKQGVRTEAFF	TGTGCCAGCAGTAAACAGGGAGTTCGGACTGAAGCTTTCTTT
-	TRBV23-1	-	TRBJ1-1	CANGTCIIGVGRTEAFF	TGCGCCAACGGAACCTGTATTATTGGGGTAGGTAGGACTGAAGCTTTCTTT
-	TRBV18	-	TRBJ1-1	CASSPPGRPNTEAFF	TGTGCCAGCTCGCCACCGGGACGACCGAACACTGAAGCTTTCTTT
-	TRBV5-4	-	TRBJ2-7	CASSLDLGIVPYEQYF	TGTGCCAGCAGCTTGGACCTAGGGATCGTGCCCTACGAGCAGTACTTC
-	TRBV19	TRBD2	TRBJ2-7	CASSGGTSGSYEQYF	TGTGCCAGTAGTGGAGGGACTAGCGGGAGCTACGAGCAGTACTTC
-	TRBV29-1	TRBD2	TRBJ2-1	CSVEDPIAGGPYNEQFF	TGCAGCGTTGAAGACCCCATAGCGGGAGGGCCCTACAATGAGCAGTTCTTC
-	TRBV5-1	TRBD2	TRBJ2-1	CASSLDSGRAAEQFF	TGCGCCAGCAGCTTGGATAGCGGGAGGGCCGCTGAGCAGTTCTTC
-	TRBV19	-	TRBJ1-6	CASSRGGDNSPLHF	TGTGCCAGTAGTCGGGGTGGGGATAATTCACCCCTCCACTTT
-	TRBV18	-	TRBJ2-2	CASSPPGFEPNTGELFF	TGTGCCAGCTCACCACCTGGATTCGAGCCAAACACCGGGGAGCTGTTTTTT
-	TRBV19	TRBD2	TRBJ2-2	CASSIPGTSVTGELFF	TGTGCCAGTAGCATTCCCGGGACTAGCGTGACCGGGGAGCTGTTTTTT
few	TRBV11-3	TRBD1	TRBJ2-7	CASSPPTGSYEQYF	TGTGCCAGCAGCCCCCCGACAGGGTCCTACGAGCAGTACTTC
-	TRBV6-1	TRBD2	TRBJ2-5	CASSVGLEGQTQYF	TGTGCCAGCAGTGTGGGACTAGAAGGACAGACCCAGTACTTC
once	TRBV15	TRBD1	TRBJ2-7	CATSSGTGSRFEQYF	TGTGCCACCAGCAGCGGGACAGGGTCCCGTTTTGAGCAGTACTTC
-	TRBV10-3	-	TRBJ1-2	CAILDARVQAAGYTF	TGTGCCATCCTGGACGCCAGAGTACAGGCGGCTGGCTACACCTTC
-	TRBV6-1	TRBD1	TRBJ2-7	CASSEVWTGTGEQYF	TGTGCCAGCAGTGAAGTCTGGACAGGGACAGGCGAGCAGTACTTC
-	TRBV19	-	TRBJ1-4	CASRGTVPNEKLFF	TGTGCCAGTCGAGGGACGGTCCCTAATGAAAAACTGTTTTTT
-	TRBV15	-	TRBJ2-6	CATSTSTGLFGANVLTF	TGTGCCACCAGCACATCGACAGGACTTTTTGGGGCCAACGTCCTGACTTTC
-	TRBV7-7	TRBD1	TRBJ2-3	CASSLTGAQADTQYF	TGTGCTAGCAGCTTAACAGGGGCACAAGCAGATACGCAGTATTTT
few	TRBV7-2	TRBD2	TRBJ2-7	CASSVAGGPYEQYF	TGTGCCAGCAGCGTAGCGGGAGGGCCCTACGAGCAGTACTTC
-	TRBV7-2	TRBD2	TRBJ2-5	CASSRGTSGRVAETQYF	TGTGCCAGCAGCCGGGGGACTAGCGGGAGGGTGGCGGAGACCCAGTACTTC
-	TRBV21-1	-	TRBJ2-6	CASSYRDRECVGANVLTF	TGTGCCAGCAGCTACCGGGACAGGGAATGTGTTGGGGCCAACGTCCTGACTTTC
-	TRBV5-6	-	TRBJ2-1	CASSLLKIPYNEQFF	TGTGCCAGCAGCTTGCTTAAGATTCCCTACAATGAGCAGTTCTTC